A selection of T cell receptor beta chains follows, all from one sample in a study of spatial heterogeneity in lung cancer. TCRdb reprocessed the 5' RACE reads with MiXCR, giving one entry per CDR3 protein. This sample has about 15,000 distinct CDR3 sequences; roughly a tenth occur once, and the top ten carry 25% to 30%. The material was PBMCs, obtained at surgery. All receptors derive from a male donor with early-stage non-small cell lung cancer. Each CDR3 is given with its conserved first and last residue. A D gene is named only where the DNA matches it firmly. Clone size is given for some rows only: seen once, a few or many times, or a class if the clone is expanded.

v_gene,d_gene,abundance,j_gene,CDR3aa,CDR3nt
TRBV10-2,.,many,TRBJ2-1,CASSDWKREQFF,TGCGCCAGCAGTGATTGGAAGAGGGAGCAGTTCTTC
TRBV6-5,.,many,TRBJ2-6,CASSYFQGSGANVLTF,TGTGCCAGCAGTTACTTCCAGGGGTCTGGGGCCAACGTCCTGACTTTC
TRBV28,.,once,TRBJ1-1,CASSLTGQVNTEAFF,TGTGCCAGCAGTTTAACGGGCCAGGTCAACACTGAAGCTTTCTTT
TRBV7-2,.,many,TRBJ2-7,CASSSSPYYEQYF,TGTGCCAGCAGCTCCAGCCCCTACTACGAGCAGTACTTC
TRBV19,.,many,TRBJ2-4,CASSPRGGTRLAKNIQYF,TGTGCCAGTAGTCCCAGAGGAGGGACGCGGCTCGCCAAAAACATTCAGTACTTC
TRBV7-9,.,many,TRBJ2-2,CASSADLARSSGSAGELFF,TGTGCCAGCAGCGCCGACCTAGCTAGGTCCAGCGGTTCGGCGGGGGAGCTGTTTTTT
TRBV27,TRBD1,medium-sized,TRBJ2-5,CASSSWDRQETQYF,TGTGCCAGCAGTTCGTGGGACAGGCAAGAGACCCAGTACTTC
TRBV20-1,.,many,TRBJ2-1,CSASSFSGTLHNEQFF,TGCAGTGCTAGTTCCTTTAGCGGCACCCTACACAATGAGCAGTTCTTC
TRBV5-1,.,many,TRBJ2-4,CASSLGSSKNIQYF,TGCGCCAGCAGCCTCGGGAGTTCCAAAAACATTCAGTACTTC
TRBV7-2,.,many,TRBJ1-5,CASSLKSGAPPGPNQPQHF,TGTGCCAGCAGCTTAAAATCGGGGGCGCCTCCTGGACCAAATCAGCCCCAGCATTTT
TRBV7-9,TRBD1,many,TRBJ1-2,CASGTDANYGYTF,TGTGCCAGCGGGACAGATGCTAACTATGGCTACACCTTC
TRBV7-6,TRBD1,many,TRBJ2-7,CASSTDRGTLEQYF,TGTGCCAGCAGCACGGACAGGGGGACGCTCGAGCAGTACTTC
TRBV9,.,many,TRBJ2-1,CASSDRGGLPYNEQFF,TGTGCCAGCAGCGACCGCGGAGGGCTCCCCTACAATGAGCAGTTCTTC
TRBV4-2,.,few,TRBJ2-1,CASSQDPGVSYNEQFF,TGTGCCAGCAGCCAAGACCCGGGAGTCTCCTACAATGAGCAGTTCTTC
TRBV7-2,TRBD2,.,TRBJ2-5,CASSLSLAGGLETQYF,TGTGCCAGCAGCTTAAGTTTAGCGGGAGGGTTAGAGACCCAGTACTTC
TRBV5-4,TRBD2,.,TRBJ2-7,CASSAGTRGYEQYF,TGTGCCAGCAGCGCCGGGACTAGGGGCTACGAGCAGTACTTC
TRBV7-9,.,medium-sized,TRBJ1-5,CASSSDRRYEPQHF,TGTGCCAGCAGTTCCGACAGGCGGTACGAGCCCCAGCATTTT